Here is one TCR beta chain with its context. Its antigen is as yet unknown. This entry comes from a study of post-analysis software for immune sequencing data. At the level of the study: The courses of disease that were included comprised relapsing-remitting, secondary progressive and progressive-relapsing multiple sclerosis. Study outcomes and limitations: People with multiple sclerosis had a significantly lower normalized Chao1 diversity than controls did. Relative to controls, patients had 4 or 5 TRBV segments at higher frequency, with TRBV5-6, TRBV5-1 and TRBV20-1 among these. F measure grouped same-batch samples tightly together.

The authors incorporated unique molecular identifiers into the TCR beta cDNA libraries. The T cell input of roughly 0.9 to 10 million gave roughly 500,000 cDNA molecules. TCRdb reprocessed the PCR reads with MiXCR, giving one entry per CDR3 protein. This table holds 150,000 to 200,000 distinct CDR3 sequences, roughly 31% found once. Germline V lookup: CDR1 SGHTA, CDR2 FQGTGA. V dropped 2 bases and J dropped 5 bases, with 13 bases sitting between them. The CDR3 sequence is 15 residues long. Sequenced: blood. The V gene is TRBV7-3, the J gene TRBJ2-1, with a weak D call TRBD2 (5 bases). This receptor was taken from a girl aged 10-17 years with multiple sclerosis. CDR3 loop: CASSLLAGPHNEQFF. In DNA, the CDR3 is TGTGCCAGCAGCTTATTGGCGGGCCCACACAATGAGCAGTTCTTC.